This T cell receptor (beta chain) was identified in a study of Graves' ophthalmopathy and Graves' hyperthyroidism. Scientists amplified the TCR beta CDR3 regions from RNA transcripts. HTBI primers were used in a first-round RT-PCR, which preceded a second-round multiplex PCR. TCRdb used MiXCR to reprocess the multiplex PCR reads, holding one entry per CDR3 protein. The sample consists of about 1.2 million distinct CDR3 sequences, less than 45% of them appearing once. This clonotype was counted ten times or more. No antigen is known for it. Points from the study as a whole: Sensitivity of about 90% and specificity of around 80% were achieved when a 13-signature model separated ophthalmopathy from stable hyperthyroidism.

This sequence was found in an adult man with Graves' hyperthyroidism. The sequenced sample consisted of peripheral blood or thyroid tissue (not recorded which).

The CDR3 bases are TGTGCCAGTAGTACGTACGGGACAGGCTTCTCACAGTATAGCAATCAGCCCCAGCATTTT. Encoded protein: CASSTYGTGFSQYSNQPQHF. The chain joins TRBV19 to TRBJ1-5, with TRBD1 identical over 8 bases. Germline CDR1 reads LNHDA; CDR2 reads SQIVND (reference sequence). With V trimmed by 4 bases and J by 0 bases, 17 bases remained unmatched. The CDR3 is 20 amino acids.